A single sample is the source of the 23 T cell receptor beta chains below, sequenced in a study of cytomegalovirus exposure and HLA in healthy donors. In the PCR, 60 Vbeta and 13 Jbeta primers were used. The assay was immunoSEQ multiplex PCR, and TCRdb's table has in-frame clones only and misses some. This sample lists more than 95,000 clones; its ten largest clones have approximately 0.99%. The sequenced material came from PBMCs. Receptors originate from a man younger than 35 in good health and CMV-seronegative.

The chain joins TRBV5-1 to TRBJ1-3, with D possibly being TRBD1 (6 bases). CDR1 and CDR2 from the germline V gene are SGHRS and YFSETQ. V shed 0 bases and J shed 7 bases, with 11 bases lying between them. The CDR3 totals 14 residues. The CDR3 here is CASSLEQGGNTIYF. For the CDR3, the DNA is TGCGCCAGCAGCTTGGAACAGGGCGGGAACACCATATATTTT.

The rearrangement links TRBV4-1 to TRBJ1-3; D remains ambiguous. The CDR3 loop spans 17 amino acids. V lost 3 bases and J 0 bases, leaving 15 bases between the germline ends. Looked up from germline, CDR1 is MGHRA and CDR2 is YSYEKL. CDR3 DNA: TGCGCCAGCAGCCACCCCCCTACCCTAGACTCTGGAAACACCATATATTTT. The encoded protein is CASSHPPTLDSGNTIYF.

The chain joins TRBV6-6 to TRBJ1-1; no firm D call. The CDR3 sequence is 16 residues long. Looked up from germline, CDR1 is MNHNY and CDR2 is SVGAGI (reference sequence). Trimming took off 2 bases at V and 8 bases at J, with 21 bases between the two ends. CDR3 nucleotides: TGTGCCAGCAGTTACCCGTTCAGCGATCCTAGTCCCGAAGCTTTCTTT. It codes for CASSYPFSDPSPEAFF.

Worth noting for this clone: One end of the junction varies from germline; a read error may be responsible. Here the CDR3 reads CASSLDRASFSRNTIYF. The CDR3 coding sequence is TGTGCCAGCAGCTTAGACAGGGCCTCCTTCTCTAGAAACACCATATATTTT. The rearrangement joins TRBV5-4 to TRBJ1-3; 7 bases fit TRBD1. The CDR3 sequence is 17 residues long. CDR1 is SGHNT, CDR2 YYREEE, per germline (reference sequence).

This sequence joins TRBV4-2 and TRBJ1-4, with unresolved D. V dropped 4 bases and J dropped 0 bases, with 6 bases sitting between them. The length of the CDR3 is 14 residues. Germline loops: CDR1 LGHNA, CDR2 YNFKEQ. Here the CDR3 DNA reads TGTGCCAGCAGCCTTCTTGCAACTAATGAAAAACTGTTTTTT. Amino acid sequence: CASSLLATNEKLFF.

This sequence joins TRBV28 and TRBJ2-7, with D tentatively TRBD1 (6 bases). The CDR3 has 12 amino acids. The germline gives CDR1 MDHEN, CDR2 SYDVKM. The V end was cut by 5 bases, the J end by 5 bases, with 10 bases between. CDR3 bases: TGTGCCAGCAGTGCGGACAGACACGAGCAGTACTTC. Protein sequence: CASSADRHEQYF. Using reference TRBV28 and TRBJ2-7 for the parts outside the CDR3, the full variable domain is DVKVTQSSRYLVKRTGEKVFLECVQDMDHENMFWYRQDPGLGLRLIYFSYDVKMKEKGDIPEGYSVSREKKERFSLILESASTNQTSMYLCASSADRHEQYFGPGTRLTVT.

The CDR3 nucleotides are TGTGCCAGCAGCTCACAGGGCAGGACAGATACGCAGTATTTT. This gives the protein CASSSQGRTDTQYF. J is TRBJ2-3 and V is TRBV11-2; tentatively, D is TRBD1 (6 bases). Germline lookup yields CDR1 SGHAT and CDR2 FQNNGV. This CDR3 has 14 residues. With 4 bases removed from V and 3 bases from J, the gap between germline ends came to 11 bases. Supplemented by reference TRBV11-2 and TRBJ2-3, the full variable domain reads EAGVAQSPRYKIIEKRQSVAFWCNPISGHATLYWYQQILGQGPKLLIQFQNNGVVDDSQLPKDRFSAERLKGVDSTLKIQPAKLEDSAVYLCASSSQGRTDTQYFGPGTRLTVL.

This chain connects TRBV5-1 to TRBJ2-7; 9 nucleotides align to TRBD1. Germline CDR1 and CDR2: SGHRS and YFSETQ. Losses at the gene ends were 2 bases for V and 6 bases for J; bases not matched to a gene: 12. This CDR3 spans 16 amino acids. The CDR3 DNA is TGCGCCAGCAGCTTCGGAGCGACAGGGGGAGATCGCGAGCAGTACTTC. Translating it yields CASSFGATGGDREQYF.

The rearrangement links TRBV7-8 to TRBJ1-6; no definite D call. The CDR3 contains 18 residues. Germline CDR1 and CDR2: SGHVS and FQNEAQ. Trimming pared 1 base from V and 3 bases from J, leaving 16 bases between. CDR3 sequence reads: CASSLVRGKVGYNSPLHF. CDR3 DNA: TGTGCCAGCAGCTTAGTTAGAGGGAAGGTGGGCTATAATTCACCCCTCCACTTT.

The CDR3 nucleotides read TGCGCCAGCAGCTTGGGGGGGCTCTCTCACTACAATGAGCAGTTCTTC. Residues: CASSLGGLSHYNEQFF. The chain uses TRBV5-1 and TRBJ2-1; the D gene is possibly TRBD1 (6 bases). Germline CDR1 SGHRS, CDR2 YFSETQ. Deletions cut 0 bases from V and 3 bases from J, with 13 bases between. There are 16 residues in the CDR3.

V usage is TRBV6-1 and J usage is TRBJ2-1, with a possible D match to TRBD1 (6 bases). CDR3 length: 12 residues. V was shortened by 11 bases and J by 0 bases, with 8 bases between the two germline ends. Germline V lookup: CDR1 MNHNS, CDR2 SASEGT. The CDR3 region has the DNA TGTGCCGGGGGACACTCCTACAATGAGCAGTTCTTC. It translates to CAGGHSYNEQFF.

This sequence joins TRBV6-5 and TRBJ1-2; D possibly corresponds to TRBD1 (6 bases). This CDR3 region has 13 residues. V dropped 6 bases and J dropped 7 bases, with 15 bases sitting between them. Germline-derived CDR1 and CDR2 are MNHEY and SVGAGI. CDR3 in DNA: TGTGCCAGCAGCCTGGGACATTCCTTTGGCTACACCTTC. Translating it yields CASSLGHSFGYTF.

The chain couples TRBV14 to TRBJ2-2, with D hard to call. The CDR3 has 13 amino acids. V dropped 3 bases and J dropped 4 bases, with 6 bases sitting between them. Per germline, CDR1 SGHDN and CDR2 FVKESK. As DNA, the CDR3 is TGTGCCAGCAGCCAGAGATCCACCGGGGAGCTGTTTTTT. Translating gives CASSQRSTGELFF.

The chain links TRBV18 to TRBJ2-3; D unresolved. Germline lookup yields CDR1 KGHSH and CDR2 LQKENI. This CDR3 comprises 14 residues. Trimming left V 2 bases short and J 1 base short, with 7 bases between. In DNA, the CDR3 is TGTGCCAGCTCACCAATACCAGGCACAGATACGCAGTATTTT. This gives the protein CASSPIPGTDTQYF.

Notes on this clone: Other DNA sequences within the sample encode an identical CDR3. The chain employs TRBV7-9 and TRBJ1-1; possible D gene TRBD1, 6 bases. Germline-derived CDR1 and CDR2 are SEHNR and FQNEAQ (reference sequence). Trimming left V 4 bases short and J 8 bases short, with 8 bases between. This CDR3 has 11 residues. CDR3 residues: CASSSDREAFF. The CDR3 nucleotides are TGTGCCAGCAGCTCCGACAGGGAAGCTTTCTTT.

The CDR3 region has the DNA TGTGCCAGCAGATCAGGGGGTGGACAGTTCTTC. Protein product: CASRSGGGQFF. This chain links TRBV28 with TRBJ2-1, with 7 bases aligning to TRBD1. V lost 6 bases and J lost 13; bases outside the gene matches: 6. The CDR3 spans 11 residues. Germline-derived CDR1 and CDR2 are MDHEN and SYDVKM. Full variable domain (missing parts from reference TRBV28 and TRBJ2-1): DVKVTQSSRYLVKRTGEKVFLECVQDMDHENMFWYRQDPGLGLRLIYFSYDVKMKEKGDIPEGYSVSREKKERFSLILESASTNQTSMYLCASRSGGGQFFGPGTRLTVL.

The chain joins TRBV6-5 to TRBJ2-7; D is possibly TRBD2 (6 bases). This CDR3 is 15 amino acids long. With 6 bases removed from V and 0 bases from J, the gap between germline ends came to 15 bases. Germline-derived CDR1 and CDR2 are MNHEY and SVGAGI. The CDR3 bases are TGTGCCAGCAGCCCCTTGTCGGGGGACTCCTACGAGCAGTACTTC. This codes for CASSPLSGDSYEQYF.

The rearrangement joins TRBV7-2 to TRBJ1-2; 7 bases are shared with TRBD1. The CDR3 totals 13 residues. Germline CDR1 SGHTA, CDR2 FQGNSA. The ends lost 5 bases at V and 4 bases at J; junction bases unmatched: 4. CDR3 sequence reads: CASSNQGGYGYTF. The CDR3 DNA sequence: TGTGCCAGCAGCAACCAGGGGGGCTATGGCTACACCTTC.

This chain links TRBV4-1 with TRBJ1-5; 7 positions match TRBD1. The junction had 17 bases not matched to a gene; V was cut back by 3 bases and J by 9 bases. The germline V gene encodes CDR1 MGHRA and CDR2 YSYEKL. The CDR3 contains 17 residues. The CDR3 here is CASSHVPGQMSYRPQHF. The CDR3 DNA is TGCGCCAGCAGCCATGTACCGGGACAGATGAGTTACCGGCCCCAGCATTTT.

V and J are TRBV6-1 and TRBJ1-3; D not resolved. The CDR3 length is 13 residues. The V and J ends lost 3 bases and 5 bases respectively, with 8 bases between them. Germline values: CDR1 MNHNS, CDR2 SASEGT. Here the CDR3 reads CASSEGTRNTIYF. CDR3 DNA sequence: TGTGCCAGCAGTGAGGGCACAAGAAACACCATATATTTT.

This chain connects TRBV10-2 to TRBJ1-2; D possibly corresponds to TRBD1 (5 bases). Germline CDR1 reads WSHSY; CDR2 reads SAAADI. The CDR3 consists of 15 residues. V was pared by 6 bases and J by 3 bases, with 17 bases between. Written as DNA, the CDR3 is TGCGCCAGCAGAACGGGTCGGGGGACTGACTATGGCTACACCTTC. Translating gives CASRTGRGTDYGYTF.

J is TRBJ1-3 and V is TRBV30, with no clear D. The V gene's germline CDR1 is GTSNPN and CDR2 SVGIG (reference sequence). The V end lost 2 bases, the J end lost 2 bases, and 7 bases lay between the germline ends. The CDR3 is made up of 13 amino acids. The CDR3 coding sequence is TGTGCCTGGAGTACCGGGGCTGGAAACACCATATATTTT. It is translated as CAWSTGAGNTIYF.

The genes are TRBV21-1 and TRBJ1-1; the DNA was not used to check the table's D call, TRBD1. TRBV21-1 is assigned pseudogene status. The CDR3 runs to 14 residues. As DNA, the CDR3 is TGTGCCAGCAGAATTCAGGGTTTCGGGACTGAAGCTTTCTTT. Translating it yields CASRIQGFGTEAFF.